What follows are 22 T cell receptor beta chains derived from one specimen sequenced in a study of T cells after yellow fever vaccination. From the 5' RACE reads, TCRdb called clonotypes with MiXCR, one entry per CDR3 protein. Of over 150,000 distinct CDR3 sequences listed, about 6% are singletons. Sequenced here: CD4+ T cells sorted from PBMCs, sampled on the day of the first yellow fever vaccination. These TCRs come from a man aged 18 to 29 who received the YFV17D yellow fever vaccine.

There are many counts of this clonotype. The rearrangement joins TRBV24-1 to TRBJ2-3; 9 positions match TRBD2. V shed 3 bases and J 3 bases; nucleotides not matched to a gene: 6. CDR1 is KGHDR, CDR2 SFDVKD, per germline. This CDR3 region has 16 residues. The DNA for the CDR3 is TGTGCCACCAGTGATCACTCTAGCGGGGCGACAGATACGCAGTATTTT. Translating it yields CATSDHSSGATDTQYF.

This clonotype appeared many times. V and J are TRBV5-1 and TRBJ2-7; D gene unclear. The CDR3 loop spans 12 amino acids. Germline values: CDR1 SGHRS, CDR2 YFSETQ. Trimming removed 0 bases at V and 3 bases at J, with 4 bases between. Written as DNA, the CDR3 is TGCGCCAGCAGCTTGGGGTACTACGAGCAGTACTTC. As protein: CASSLGYYEQYF.

This clonotype was seen at least ten times. The CDR3 bases are TGTGCCAGCGGCAGGGGCCGTTCCGATACGCAGTATTTT. It encodes CASGRGRSDTQYF. The rearrangement uses TRBV7-2 and TRBJ2-3; D is possibly TRBD1 (6 bases). Looked up from germline, CDR1 is SGHTA and CDR2 is FQGNSA. The CDR3 is 13 amino acids. Trimming shortened V by 8 bases and J by 6 bases, and 15 bases separated the two germline ends. The whole variable domain, filled in from reference TRBV7-2 and TRBJ2-3, reads GAGVSQSPSNKVTEKGKDVELRCDPISGHTALYWYRQSLGQGLEFLIYFQGNSAPDKSGLPSDRFSAERTGGSVSTLTIQRTQQEDSAVYLCASGRGRSDTQYFGPGTRLTVL.

This clonotype appeared a few times. The CDR3 coding sequence is TGCGCCAGCAGCTTGATAGCGTTCCTGGAGACCCAGTACTTC. Translating gives CASSLIAFLETQYF. This sequence joins TRBV5-1 and TRBJ2-5, with a tentative D call TRBD2 (5 bases). Germline-derived CDR1 and CDR2 are SGHRS and YFSETQ. The V gene lost 1 base and the J gene lost 5 bases, with 12 bases spanning the gap. CDR3 length: 14 amino acids.

At least ten counts were recorded for this clonotype. The chain joins TRBV5-1 to TRBJ2-4, with 7 bases lining up with TRBD1. The CDR3 sequence is 14 residues long. Germline values: CDR1 SGHRS, CDR2 YFSETQ. Unmatched junction bases numbered 6, after V lost 1 base and J lost 8 bases. CDR3 coding DNA: TGCGCCAGCAGCTTGAGTCAGGGGGATGACATTCAGTACTTC. It encodes CASSLSQGDDIQYF.

This clonotype was recorded only once. The gene calls are TRBV7-8 and TRBJ2-3; D is undetermined. CDR1 is SGHVS and CDR2 is FQNEAQ in the germline V gene. Trimming shortened V by 5 bases and J by 2 bases, and 8 bases separated the two germline ends. The CDR3 is 13 amino acids. The DNA for the CDR3 is TGTGCCAGCAGCCGGTACCACACAGATACGCAGTATTTT. Residues: CASSRYHTDTQYF.

J is TRBJ2-7 and V is TRBV5-1; D tentatively reads TRBD1 or TRBD2 (5 bases each). CDR1 is SGHRS, CDR2 YFSETQ, per germline. The CDR3 contains 14 residues. Trimming left V 2 bases short and J 4 bases short, with 13 bases between. The CDR3 region has the DNA TGCGCCAGCAGCTTCGGGACGGAAAGTTACGAGCAGTACTTC. It encodes CASSFGTESYEQYF.

In this sample, this clonotype turned up a few times. This chain connects TRBV5-5 to TRBJ1-2, with D possibly being TRBD1 (5 bases). Trimming cost V 5 bases and J 7 bases, with 9 bases left between them. CDR3 length: 11 amino acids. The V gene's germline CDR1 is SGHKS and CDR2 YYEKEE (reference sequence). CDR3 in amino acids: CASSRDGGYTF. CDR3 bases: TGTGCCAGCAGTCGGGACGGTGGCTACACCTTC.

This clonotype came up many times. The gene calls are TRBV7-3 and TRBJ2-5; D possibly matches TRBD1 or TRBD2 (5 bases each). Between the trimmed V and J ends, which lost 1 base and 5 bases, there was a span of 17 bases. There are 16 residues in the CDR3. CDR1 is SGHTA, CDR2 FQGTGA, per germline. The CDR3, as DNA: TGTGCCAGCAGCTTAAGTTCGGGGACGGGTAGGGAGACCCAGTACTTC. It is translated as CASSLSSGTGRETQYF.

The sample holds a few counts of this clonotype. V usage is TRBV7-2 and J usage is TRBJ2-1; TRBD1 aligns across 7 bases. The CDR3 contains 14 residues. After removal of 5 bases from V and 8 bases from J, the junction contained 9 bases not matched to a gene. Germline V lookup: CDR1 SGHTA, CDR2 FQGNSA. CDR3 loop: CASSEAQGLDEQFF. The CDR3 DNA reads TGTGCCAGCAGCGAAGCACAGGGGTTGGATGAGCAGTTCTTC.

The table lists this clonotype with many counts. Here the CDR3 reads CASSLTGYEQYV. CDR3 DNA sequence: TGTGCCAGCAGCCTCACAGGGTACGAGCAGTACGTC. The J gene is TRBJ2-7, the V gene TRBV7-9; maybe TRBD1 (6 bases). CDR3 length: 12 residues. Trimming pared 5 bases from V and 4 bases from J, leaving 9 bases between. Germline V gene sequence: CDR1 SEHNR, CDR2 FQNEAQ (reference sequence).

This chain uses TRBV20-1 with TRBJ1-5, with 10 bases that match TRBD1. Germline assignment: CDR1 DFQATT and CDR2 SNEGSKA (reference sequence). Trimming cost V 0 bases and J 4 bases; bases outside gene matches: 0. The CDR3 consists of 14 residues. The CDR3 reads CSAREGQGNQPQHF. For the CDR3, the DNA is TGCAGTGCTAGAGAGGGACAGGGGAATCAGCCCCAGCATTTT.

This clonotype occurred many times. V gene TRBV5-1 combines with J gene TRBJ2-1; 11 bases align to TRBD2. In germline, CDR1 is SGHRS, CDR2 YFSETQ. This CDR3 spans 15 amino acids. With V trimmed by 3 bases and J by 4 bases, 3 bases remained unmatched. The CDR3 protein is CASSSGTSGYNEQFF. The DNA for the CDR3 is TGCGCCAGCAGCTCCGGGACTAGCGGTTACAATGAGCAGTTCTTC.

This clonotype has more than one count but fewer than ten. The rearrangement links TRBV6-1 to TRBJ2-5, with 9 bases matching TRBD2. The V gene's germline CDR1 is MNHNS and CDR2 SASEGT. This CDR3 region has 15 residues. J lost 5 bases, V lost 6 bases, and 10 bases had no gene match. The CDR3 DNA reads TGTGCCAGCAGGAGAGCGGGGGGAACCCGGGAGACCCAGTACTTC. It translates to CASRRAGGTRETQYF.

V and J are TRBV7-8 and TRBJ2-1; 11 nucleotides align to TRBD2. The CDR3 has 14 residues. Per germline, CDR1 SGHVS and CDR2 FQNEAQ. V gave up 5 bases and J gave up 6 bases; unmatched junction bases: 3. Here the CDR3 reads CASSEGLAANEQFF. For the CDR3, the DNA is TGTGCCAGCAGCGAGGGACTAGCGGCCAATGAGCAGTTCTTC.

This clonotype was counted between two and nine times. The V gene is TRBV5-1, the J gene TRBJ2-3, with 11 bases lining up with TRBD1. The CDR3 loop spans 15 amino acids. V dropped 4 bases and J dropped 5; count of bases not matched to a gene: 6. Per germline, CDR1 SGHRS and CDR2 YFSETQ. The CDR3 protein is CASSVGQGAGDTQYF. CDR3 in DNA: TGCGCCAGCAGCGTCGGACAGGGGGCCGGAGATACGCAGTATTTT.

This clonotype was seen only a few times. The rearrangement links TRBV7-2 to TRBJ1-5; no clear D gene. There are 14 residues in the CDR3. Germline values: CDR1 SGHTA, CDR2 FQGNSA. Trimming cost V 5 bases and J 4 bases, with 12 bases left between them. The CDR3 DNA reads TGTGCCAGCAGCCCGGACGGAACAAATCAGCCCCAGCATTTT. It codes for CASSPDGTNQPQHF.

As regards this clonotype: This sequence may be a read error, since a much larger clone differs from it by one base. This chain uses TRBV5-1 with TRBJ2-7, with no clear D. CDR1 and CDR2 from the germline V gene are SGHRS and YFSETQ. The CDR3 loop spans 12 amino acids. The CDR3 DNA follows: TGCGCCGGCAGCTTGCGGCCCTACGAGCAGTACTTC. Protein: CAGSLRPYEQYF.

This clonotype has only a few counts. V usage is TRBV5-1 and J usage is TRBJ2-3, with 12 bases that match TRBD2. This CDR3 has 17 residues. Germline CDR1 reads SGHRS; CDR2 reads YFSETQ. V shed 4 bases and J 0 bases; nucleotides not matched to a gene: 6. CDR3 sequence reads: CASSPTGTSGSTDTQYF. CDR3 DNA sequence: TGCGCCAGCAGCCCGACCGGGACTAGCGGGAGCACAGATACGCAGTATTTT.

At least ten counts were recorded for this clonotype. This chain uses TRBV20-1 with TRBJ2-3; 8 bases agree with TRBD2. V shed 1 base, J shed 1 base, and the junction held 7 bases outside the gene matches. This CDR3 comprises 16 residues. Germline V gives CDR1 DFQATT, CDR2 SNEGSKA (reference sequence). In nucleotides, the CDR3 is TGCAGTGCTAGAGCGGCGGGGGGATCCCGCACAGATACGCAGTATTTT. Protein: CSARAAGGSRTDTQYF.

This clonotype was recorded once. A read error may be the cause here, since a much bigger clone is one base away. The DNA for the CDR3 is TGTGCCAGCAGCTTAGGGGGGTACGACACCGGGGTGCTGTTTTTT. This gives the protein CASSLGGYDTGVLFF. The chain uses TRBV7-2 and TRBJ2-2; D tentatively reads TRBD1 or TRBD2 (5 bases each). Germline lookup yields CDR1 SGHTA and CDR2 FQGNSA. The CDR3 is 15 residues long.

This clonotype has ten or more counts. The chain recombines TRBV5-6 with TRBJ2-1; no reliable D call. The CDR3 is 14 residues long. V dropped 2 bases and J dropped 4 bases, with 10 bases sitting between them. Germline CDR1 and CDR2: SGHDT and YYEEEE. CDR3 region: CASSLTSTYNEQFF. As DNA, the CDR3 is TGTGCCAGCAGCTTAACGAGTACTTACAATGAGCAGTTCTTC.